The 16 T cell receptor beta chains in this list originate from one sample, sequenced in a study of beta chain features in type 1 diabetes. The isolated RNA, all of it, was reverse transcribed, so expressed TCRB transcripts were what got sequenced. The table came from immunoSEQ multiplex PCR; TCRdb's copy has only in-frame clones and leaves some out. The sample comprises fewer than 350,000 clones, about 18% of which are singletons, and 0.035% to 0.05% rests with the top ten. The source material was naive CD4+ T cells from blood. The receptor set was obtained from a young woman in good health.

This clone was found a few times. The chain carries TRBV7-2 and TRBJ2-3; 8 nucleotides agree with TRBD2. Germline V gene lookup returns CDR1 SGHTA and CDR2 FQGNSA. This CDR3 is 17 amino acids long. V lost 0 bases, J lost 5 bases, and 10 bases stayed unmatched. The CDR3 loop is CASSLAGAAGVIDTQYF. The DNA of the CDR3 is TGTGCCAGCAGCTTAGCGGGGGCAGCGGGAGTGATAGATACGCAGTATTTT.

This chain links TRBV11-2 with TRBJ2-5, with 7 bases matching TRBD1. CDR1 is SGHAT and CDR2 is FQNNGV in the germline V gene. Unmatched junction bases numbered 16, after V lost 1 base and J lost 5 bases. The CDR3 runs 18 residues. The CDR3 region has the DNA TGTGCCAGCAGCTTAGGAAAGGGCAAGGGGGCTAGAAGCGAGACCCAGTACTTC. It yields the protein CASSLGKGKGARSETQYF.

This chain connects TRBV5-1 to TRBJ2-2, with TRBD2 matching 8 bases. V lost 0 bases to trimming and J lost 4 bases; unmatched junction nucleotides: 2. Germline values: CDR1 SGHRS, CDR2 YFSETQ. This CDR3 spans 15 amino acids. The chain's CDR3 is CASSLALAGTGELFF. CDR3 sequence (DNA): TGCGCCAGCAGCTTGGCCCTAGCGGGCACCGGGGAGCTGTTTTTT.

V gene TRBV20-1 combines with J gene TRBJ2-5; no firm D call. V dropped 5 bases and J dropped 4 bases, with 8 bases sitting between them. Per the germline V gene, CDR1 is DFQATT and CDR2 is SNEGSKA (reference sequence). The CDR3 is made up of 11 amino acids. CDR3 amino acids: CSAAARETQYF. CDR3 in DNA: TGCAGTGCTGCCGCGCGAGAGACCCAGTACTTC.

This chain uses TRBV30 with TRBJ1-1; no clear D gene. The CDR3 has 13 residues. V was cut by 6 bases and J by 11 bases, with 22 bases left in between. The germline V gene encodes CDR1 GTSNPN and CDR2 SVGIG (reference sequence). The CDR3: CACLPKGGNHAFF. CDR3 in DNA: TGTGCCTGCCTACCTAAGGGAGGAAACCACGCTTTCTTT. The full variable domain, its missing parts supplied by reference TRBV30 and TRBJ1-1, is SQTIHQWPATLVQPVGSPLSLECTVEGTSNPNLYWYRQAAGRGLQLLFYSVGIGQISSEVPQNLSASRPQDRQFILSSKKLLLSDSGFYLCACLPKGGNHAFFGQGTRLTVV.

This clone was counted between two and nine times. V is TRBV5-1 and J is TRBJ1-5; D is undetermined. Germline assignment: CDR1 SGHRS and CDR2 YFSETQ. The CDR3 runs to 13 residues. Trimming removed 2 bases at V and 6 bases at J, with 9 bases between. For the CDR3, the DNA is TGCGCCAGCAGCTTAGGAGGTGGTCAGCCCCAGCATTTT. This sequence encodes CASSLGGGQPQHF.

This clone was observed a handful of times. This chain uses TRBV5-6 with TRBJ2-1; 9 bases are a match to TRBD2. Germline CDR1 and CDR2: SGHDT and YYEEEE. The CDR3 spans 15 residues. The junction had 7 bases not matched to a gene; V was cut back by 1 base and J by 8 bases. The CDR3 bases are TGTGCCAGCAGCTTGAGGGGACTAGCTCTCGATGAGCAGTTCTTC. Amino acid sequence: CASSLRGLALDEQFF.

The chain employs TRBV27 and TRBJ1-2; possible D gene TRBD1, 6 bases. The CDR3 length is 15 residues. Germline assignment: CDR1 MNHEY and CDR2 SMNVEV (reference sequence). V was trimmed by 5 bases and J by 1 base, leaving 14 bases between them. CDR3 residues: CASSPVGHINYGYTF. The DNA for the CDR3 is TGTGCCAGCAGTCCAGTGGGACACATTAACTATGGCTACACCTTC.

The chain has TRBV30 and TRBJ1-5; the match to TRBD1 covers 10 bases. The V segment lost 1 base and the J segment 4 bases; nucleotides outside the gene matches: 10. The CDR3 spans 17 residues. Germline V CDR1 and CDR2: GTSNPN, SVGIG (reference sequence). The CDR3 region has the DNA TGTGCCTGGAGTGACGATACCTGGACAGGGGGAAATCAGCCCCAGCATTTT. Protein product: CAWSDDTWTGGNQPQHF.

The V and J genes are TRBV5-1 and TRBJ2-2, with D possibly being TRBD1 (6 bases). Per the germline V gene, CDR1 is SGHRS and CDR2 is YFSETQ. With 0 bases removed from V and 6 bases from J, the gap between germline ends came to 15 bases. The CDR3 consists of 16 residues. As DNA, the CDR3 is TGCGCCAGCAGCTTGGCCCCGGGACAAGAGGCCGGGGAGCTGTTTTTT. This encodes CASSLAPGQEAGELFF.

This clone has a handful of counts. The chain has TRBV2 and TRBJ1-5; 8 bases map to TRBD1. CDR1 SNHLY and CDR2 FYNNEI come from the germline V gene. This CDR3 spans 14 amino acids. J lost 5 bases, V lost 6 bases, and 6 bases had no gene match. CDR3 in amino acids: CASRGQAIYQPQHF. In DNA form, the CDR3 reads TGTGCCAGCAGGGGACAGGCGATCTATCAGCCCCAGCATTTT.

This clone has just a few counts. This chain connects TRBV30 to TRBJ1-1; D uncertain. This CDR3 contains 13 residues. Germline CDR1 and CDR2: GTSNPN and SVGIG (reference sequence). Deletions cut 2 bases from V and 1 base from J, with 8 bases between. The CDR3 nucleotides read TGTGCCTGGAGTAAGGGAGGGAACACTGAAGCTTTCTTT. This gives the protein CAWSKGGNTEAFF.

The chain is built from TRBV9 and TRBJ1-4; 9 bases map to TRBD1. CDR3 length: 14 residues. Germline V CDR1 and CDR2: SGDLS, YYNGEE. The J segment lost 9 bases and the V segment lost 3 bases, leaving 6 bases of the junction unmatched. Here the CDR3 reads CASSGGQGTQKLFF. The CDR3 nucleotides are TGTGCCAGCAGCGGGGGACAGGGCACCCAAAAACTGTTTTTT.

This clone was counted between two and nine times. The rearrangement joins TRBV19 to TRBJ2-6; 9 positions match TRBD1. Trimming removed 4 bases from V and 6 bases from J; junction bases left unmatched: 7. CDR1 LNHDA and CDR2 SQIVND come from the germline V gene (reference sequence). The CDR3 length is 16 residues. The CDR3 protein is CASSRTGELEANVLTF. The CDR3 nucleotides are TGTGCCAGTAGTAGGACAGGGGAATTAGAGGCCAACGTCCTGACTTTC.

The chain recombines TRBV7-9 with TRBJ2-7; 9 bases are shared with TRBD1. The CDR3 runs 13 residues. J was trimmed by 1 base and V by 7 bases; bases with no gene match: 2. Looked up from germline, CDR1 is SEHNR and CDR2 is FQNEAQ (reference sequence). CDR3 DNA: TGTGCCAGCACCGGGACAGGGTCCTACGAGCAGTACTTC. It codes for CASTGTGSYEQYF.

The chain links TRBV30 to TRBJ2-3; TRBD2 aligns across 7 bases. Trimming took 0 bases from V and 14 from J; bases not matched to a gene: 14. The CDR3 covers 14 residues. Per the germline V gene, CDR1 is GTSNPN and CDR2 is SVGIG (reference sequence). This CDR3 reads CAWSVPPLAAPGYF. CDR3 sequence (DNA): TGTGCCTGGAGTGTACCCCCCCTAGCGGCCCCAGGGTATTTT.